A selection of T cell receptor beta chains follows, all from one sample in a study of cytomegalovirus exposure and HLA in healthy donors. This table comes from immunoSEQ multiplex PCR, and its TCRdb copy is limited to in-frame clones, with some not included. The data hold some 150,000 clones, with 80% to 90% observed a single time. Input material: PBMCs. Receptor source: a woman in her thirties in good health and CMV-seronegative. Both conserved end residues are part of each CDR3.

V gene: TRBV5-5
J gene: TRBJ1-1
CDR3 protein: CASSPPDTTNTEAFF

V gene: TRBV4-3
J gene: TRBJ2-2
CDR3 protein: CASSQGQGGTGELFF

V gene: TRBV18
J gene: TRBJ1-2
CDR3 protein: CASSDERTGIEYGYTF

V gene: TRBV29-1
J gene: TRBJ2-1
CDR3 protein: CSVQGGLYNEQFF

V gene: TRBV15
J gene: TRBJ1-1
CDR3 protein: CATSRVMNTEAFF

V gene: TRBV27
J gene: TRBJ2-5
CDR3 protein: CASWSRTSGRGPQETQYF

V gene: TRBV6-1
J gene: TRBJ2-1
CDR3 protein: CASSEGQGRYNEQFF

V gene: TRBV7-6
J gene: TRBJ1-3
CDR3 protein: CASRPITGVGNTIYF

V gene: TRBV18
J gene: TRBJ2-1
CDR3 protein: CASSPSQGPDNEQFF

V gene: TRBV30
J gene: -
CDR3 protein: CAWSGDSYEQYF

V gene: TRBV10-3
J gene: TRBJ2-7
CDR3 protein: CAISPSGISSYEQYF

V gene: TRBV6-5
J gene: TRBJ2-1
CDR3 protein: CASSSDSSSYNEQFF

V gene: TRBV19
J gene: TRBJ1-4
CDR3 protein: CASSTLQGRSVATNEKLFF

V gene: TRBV10-3
J gene: TRBJ2-4
CDR3 protein: CAISEQGPPAMGDIQYF

V gene: TRBV7-8
J gene: TRBJ1-5
CDR3 protein: CASSWGTGKNQPQHF

V gene: TRBV5-6
J gene: TRBJ2-5
CDR3 protein: CASSQLFRGQETQYF

V gene: TRBV7-6
J gene: TRBJ2-3
CDR3 protein: CASSLVGLAGSDTQYF

V gene: TRBV25-1
J gene: TRBJ2-3
CDR3 protein: CASSDPGRADTQYF

V gene: TRBV7-2
J gene: TRBJ2-2
CDR3 protein: CASSSDRTGFPGELFF

V gene: TRBV7-2
J gene: TRBJ1-4
CDR3 protein: CASSPVPQGATNEKLFF

V gene: TRBV7-9
J gene: TRBJ2-5
CDR3 protein: CASSLGSVETQYF

V gene: TRBV5-1
J gene: TRBJ2-2
CDR3 protein: CASSPTSQGPNAGELFF

V gene: TRBV4-3
J gene: TRBJ2-2
CDR3 protein: CASSQTRAVNTGELFF

V gene: TRBV30
J gene: TRBJ1-2
CDR3 protein: CAWSVPYTSNYGYTF

V gene: TRBV27
J gene: TRBJ2-7
CDR3 protein: CASSFSGGPSYEQYF

V gene: TRBV19
J gene: TRBJ2-7
CDR3 protein: CASSTLAGGPYEQYF

V gene: TRBV2
J gene: -
CDR3 protein: CASSSEAGGPYEQYF

V gene: TRBV11-2
J gene: TRBJ2-3
CDR3 protein: CASSLDSGSGDTQYF

V gene: TRBV6-1
J gene: TRBJ1-1
CDR3 protein: CASSEEYTGTGATEAFF

V gene: TRBV4-1
J gene: TRBJ2-7
CDR3 protein: CASSQAMDRRYEQYF

V gene: TRBV5-1
J gene: TRBJ1-2
CDR3 protein: CASSLAGANYGYTF

V gene: TRBV7-2
J gene: TRBJ1-1
CDR3 protein: CASSFGRNTEAFF

V gene: TRBV7-3
J gene: TRBJ2-3
CDR3 protein: CASSPALADTQYF

V gene: TRBV28
J gene: TRBJ2-1
CDR3 protein: CASSPPLGGGGGNEQFF

V gene: TRBV6-1
J gene: TRBJ2-3
CDR3 protein: CASSLGRDTQYF

V gene: TRBV6-6
J gene: TRBJ2-5
CDR3 protein: CASRTGASGDQETQYF

V gene: TRBV7-2
J gene: TRBJ2-1
CDR3 protein: CASSFAGAEQFF

V gene: TRBV5-6
J gene: TRBJ2-1
CDR3 protein: CASSLGAGAYNEQFF

V gene: TRBV19
J gene: TRBJ2-1
CDR3 protein: CAISSGRHNEQFF

V gene: TRBV14
J gene: TRBJ2-3
CDR3 protein: CASSQDLSTDTQYF

V gene: TRBV7-2
J gene: TRBJ2-7
CDR3 protein: CASSSKDGDYSYEQYF

V gene: TRBV7-9
J gene: TRBJ2-7
CDR3 protein: CASSLSSGLEYEQYF

V gene: TRBV6-5
J gene: TRBJ1-4
CDR3 protein: CASSQGAEKLFF

V gene: TRBV5-1
J gene: TRBJ2-1
CDR3 protein: CASSSGGTDLNNEQFF

V gene: TRBV13
J gene: TRBJ1-1
CDR3 protein: CASSSSQGAEAFF

V gene: TRBV28
J gene: TRBJ2-7
CDR3 protein: CASSHGLAGGEQYF

V gene: TRBV11-2
J gene: TRBJ1-6
CDR3 protein: CASSMDRGYNSPLHF

V gene: TRBV9
J gene: TRBJ2-2
CDR3 protein: CASSVQGGGGAGGPTGELFF

V gene: TRBV5-6
J gene: TRBJ1-1
CDR3 protein: CASSQPGYDTEAFF

V gene: TRBV7-9
J gene: TRBJ1-3
CDR3 protein: CASSPPTGPSGNTIYF

V gene: TRBV7-9
J gene: TRBJ1-1
CDR3 protein: CASSSTGAGNTEAFF

V gene: TRBV28
J gene: TRBJ1-5
CDR3 protein: CASSLLSGVQPQHF

V gene: TRBV18
J gene: TRBJ2-7
CDR3 protein: CASSTSGTRIYEQYF

V gene: TRBV7-2
J gene: TRBJ2-5
CDR3 protein: CASSLLAATLQETQYF

V gene: TRBV5-6
J gene: TRBJ1-4
CDR3 protein: CASEGAPNEKLFF